What follows describes a single TCR beta chain. This record comes from a study of OX40 agonist ivuxolimab in advanced cancers. For the study at large: The patients got ivuxolimab, which is an agonistic anti-OX40 (CD134) antibody. At 0.01 to 10 mg/kg, ivuxolimab was administered intravenously to patients every 2 weeks. Aged about 23 to 90 with a mean of around 60 years, they were about 80% male.

TCRdb's table, derived via immunoSEQ multiplex PCR, lists solely in-frame clones and lacks some. The sample has 45,000 or so clones; more than 85% are singletons. CDR3 length: 17 residues. The germline gives CDR1 SGHDN, CDR2 FVKESK. The V segment lost 1 base and the J segment 5 bases; nucleotides outside the gene matches: 6. The material was CD4+ or CD8+ T cells sorted from blood, obtained in a trial of the OX40 agonist ivuxolimab. The J gene is TRBJ2-5, the V gene TRBV14; 14 nucleotides match TRBD2. The sequence came from an adult with an advanced solid tumor such as melanoma, head and neck, liver or kidney cancer. CDR3 sequence reads: CASSQATSGRAGETQYF. CDR3 in DNA: TGTGCCAGCAGCCAAGCGACTAGCGGGAGGGCCGGGGAGACCCAGTACTTC. The whole variable domain, remainder taken from reference TRBV14 and TRBJ2-5, is EAGVTQFPSHSVIEKGQTVTLRCDPISGHDNLYWYRRVMGKEIKFLLHFVKESKQDESGMPNNRFLAERTGGTYSTLKVQPAELEDSGVYFCASSQATSGRAGETQYFGPGTRLLVL.